The entry below describes one T cell receptor beta chain. As yet, its antigen is unknown. This record belongs to a study of T cell responses to AZD1222 COVID-19 vaccine. Study-wide points: Along spike, vaccine-associated CD4 TCRs were found throughout, with dominance at 160-218 and 743-854. Targeting of unmutated variant regions was reportedly seen in nearly half of spike-specific TCRs. It was only a handful of AZD1222 recipients who were seropositive at baseline. Once two AZD1222 doses were given, Spike-specific TCR breadth and depth went up.

Measured with immunoSEQ multiplex PCR; TCRdb has only the in-frame clones, and not every one. The sample lists about 180,000 clones, roughly 94% occurring once. Germline V gene data show CDR1 as KGHSH and CDR2 as LQKENI. CDR3 size: 15 residues. V was clipped by 3 bases and J by 1 base; unmatched bases: 3. This clonotype was obtained from an adult who received the AZD1222 COVID-19 vaccine. The chain employs TRBV18 and TRBJ1-5, with TRBD1 identical over 7 bases. The starting material was peripheral blood, obtained 28 days after the second AZD1222 dose. CDR3 amino acids: CASSPGQRSNQPQHF. The CDR3 DNA follows: TGTGCCAGCTCACCGGGACAGAGGAGCAATCAGCCCCAGCATTTT.